Listed below are T cell receptor beta chains from one sample, sequenced in a study of TIL therapy for anti-PD-1-resistant metastatic lung cancer. Clones were read by immunoSEQ multiplex PCR, and TCRdb kept only the in-frame ones, dropping some. The repertoire holds some 45,000 clones, with 80% to 90% as singletons. Sequences were derived from blood, sampled at baseline. The source of these receptors is a person aged 25-80 years with non-small cell lung cancer. CDR3s include the opening cysteine and the closing phenylalanine or tryptophan. Fields, in order: CDR3 protein, CDR3 DNA, J gene, clone size, V gene, D gene. D genes are given only for firm matches. Clone size is not always given. Where it is, it says once, few, many or a class for expanded clones.

CDR3 protein: CASKPGQGASEYF
CDR3 DNA: TGTGCCAGCAAACCGGGACAGGGGGCCTCGGAGTACTTC
J gene: TRBJ2-4
clone size: .
V gene: TRBV6-6
D gene: TRBD1

CDR3 protein: CSGSGTGGGETQYF
CDR3 DNA: TGCAGCGGCTCCGGGACAGGGGGTGGAGAGACCCAGTACTTC
J gene: TRBJ2-5
clone size: .
V gene: TRBV29-1
D gene: TRBD1

CDR3 protein: CASSSNTPQETQYF
CDR3 DNA: TGTGCCAGCAGTAGTAACACCCCACAAGAGACCCAGTACTTC
J gene: TRBJ2-5
clone size: .
V gene: TRBV2
D gene: .

CDR3 protein: CASRETGGGWGLFF
CDR3 DNA: TGTGCCAGCAGAGAGACAGGGGGCGGATGGGGGCTGTTTTTT
J gene: TRBJ2-2
clone size: .
V gene: TRBV6-5
D gene: TRBD1

CDR3 protein: CASSLTKEEQYF
CDR3 DNA: TGTGCCAGCAGCTTGACGAAGGAAGAGCAGTACTTC
J gene: TRBJ2-7
clone size: .
V gene: TRBV5-6
D gene: .

CDR3 protein: CATQHGTYEQYF
CDR3 DNA: TGTGCCACCCAACACGGGACCTACGAGCAGTACTTC
J gene: TRBJ2-7
clone size: once
V gene: TRBV6-5
D gene: .

CDR3 protein: CASTPGQGAFYGYTF
CDR3 DNA: TGTGCCAGCACGCCGGGACAGGGGGCATTCTATGGCTACACCTTC
J gene: TRBJ1-2
clone size: .
V gene: TRBV7-2
D gene: TRBD1

CDR3 protein: CASSRTRPSGSYNEQFF
CDR3 DNA: TGTGCCAGCAGCCGAACCCGTCCTAGCGGGAGCTACAATGAGCAGTTCTTC
J gene: TRBJ2-1
clone size: .
V gene: TRBV6-2/TRBV6-3
D gene: TRBD2

CDR3 protein: CASGLSQRTALDEAFF
CDR3 DNA: TGTGCTAGTGGTTTGTCTCAACGGACTGCACTAGATGAAGCTTTCTTT
J gene: TRBJ1-1
clone size: .
V gene: TRBV12-5
D gene: .

CDR3 protein: CASSDPDRGRGGYTF
CDR3 DNA: TGTGCCAGCAGTGACCCCGACAGGGGGCGCGGTGGCTACACCTTC
J gene: TRBJ1-2
clone size: .
V gene: TRBV2
D gene: TRBD1

CDR3 protein: CATSRGGVGTEAFF
CDR3 DNA: TGTGCCACCAGCAGAGGGGGGGTAGGGACTGAAGCTTTCTTT
J gene: TRBJ1-1
clone size: .
V gene: TRBV15
D gene: .

CDR3 protein: CASSTPRQGGYGYTF
CDR3 DNA: TGTGCCAGTAGTACCCCTCGACAGGGGGGCTATGGCTACACCTTC
J gene: TRBJ1-2
clone size: .
V gene: TRBV19
D gene: TRBD1

CDR3 protein: CASSPLQGFYGYTF
CDR3 DNA: TGTGCCAGTAGCCCCTTACAGGGGTTCTATGGCTACACCTTC
J gene: TRBJ1-2
clone size: .
V gene: TRBV19
D gene: TRBD1

CDR3 protein: CSAGADSTDTQYF
CDR3 DNA: TGCAGCGCCGGGGCGGATAGCACAGATACGCAGTATTTT
J gene: TRBJ2-3
clone size: .
V gene: TRBV29-1
D gene: .

CDR3 protein: CASSDRGPYNEQFF
CDR3 DNA: TGTGCCAGCAGCGACAGGGGCCCCTACAATGAGCAGTTCTTC
J gene: TRBJ2-1
clone size: once
V gene: TRBV11-2
D gene: TRBD1

CDR3 protein: CASSGRDRRDSPLHF
CDR3 DNA: TGTGCCAGCAGCGGGCGGGACAGGAGGGACTCACCCCTCCACTTT
J gene: TRBJ1-6
clone size: .
V gene: TRBV9
D gene: TRBD1

CDR3 protein: CASSGGAEQYF
CDR3 DNA: TGTGCCAGCAGCGGCGGGGCGGAGCAGTACTTC
J gene: TRBJ2-7
clone size: few
V gene: TRBV3-1/TRBV3-2
D gene: .

CDR3 protein: CATSDLGFSYNEQFF
CDR3 DNA: TGTGCCACCAGTGATTTAGGGTTCTCCTACAATGAGCAGTTCTTC
J gene: TRBJ2-1
clone size: .
V gene: TRBV24-1
D gene: .

CDR3 protein: CASSQAAKGLAGLTSYNEQFF
CDR3 DNA: TGCGCCAGCAGCCAAGCGGCGAAGGGACTAGCGGGGTTGACCTCCTACAATGAGCAGTTCTTC
J gene: TRBJ2-1
clone size: .
V gene: TRBV4-3
D gene: TRBD2